The 30 T cell receptor beta chains in this list originate from one sample, sequenced in a study of blood T cell repertoires in COVID-19. Measured with immunoSEQ multiplex PCR; TCRdb has only the in-frame clones, and not every one. The sample holds some 140,000 clones, roughly 80% seen once. Sequenced input: peripheral blood. These receptors were taken from an elderly man with acute or convalescent COVID-19.

This rearrangement joins TRBV6-5 to TRBJ1-4; perhaps TRBD1 as D (6 bases). The CDR3 sequence is 14 residues long. V gave up 8 bases and J gave up 8 bases, with 18 bases separating them. Germline CDR1 is MNHEY and CDR2 is SVGAGI. This CDR3 reads CASLMGGLGEKLFF. The CDR3 DNA is TGTGCCAGCCTGATGGGGGGGCTAGGAGAAAAACTGTTTTTT.

V and J are TRBV3-1 (or the pseudogene TRBV3-2) and TRBJ1-6; perhaps TRBD1 as D (6 bases). Germline CDR1 and CDR2: LGHDT and YNNKEL (reference sequence). This CDR3 is 15 amino acids long. Between the trimmed V and J ends, which lost 5 bases and 5 bases, there was a span of 13 bases. The CDR3 loop reads CASSRTGQNNSPLHF. CDR3 nucleotides: TGTGCCAGCAGCAGAACCGGACAGAATAATTCACCCCTCCACTTT.

This rearrangement joins TRBV10-3 to TRBJ1-5; D possibly corresponds to TRBD1 (5 bases). Deletions cut 6 bases from V and 3 bases from J, with 9 bases between. The CDR3 has 13 amino acids. CDR1 is ENHRY, CDR2 SYGVKD, per germline. The CDR3 loop reads CAISRDFNQPQHF. CDR3 nucleotides: TGTGCCATCAGCCGGGACTTCAATCAGCCCCAGCATTTT.

The J gene is TRBJ2-3, the V gene TRBV19; 12 bases map to TRBD2. CDR1 and CDR2 from the germline V gene are LNHDA and SQIVND (reference sequence). CDR3 length: 20 amino acids. V gave up 1 base and J gave up 0 bases; unmatched junction bases: 11. The CDR3 region is CASSIGLAGGQPSSTDTQYF. Written as DNA, the CDR3 is TGTGCCAGTAGTATAGGGCTAGCGGGGGGGCAGCCCTCTAGCACAGATACGCAGTATTTT. Full variable domain (missing parts from reference TRBV19 and TRBJ2-3): DGGITQSPKYLFRKEGQNVTLSCEQNLNHDAMYWYRQDPGQGLRLIYYSQIVNDFQKGDIAEGYSVSREKKESFPLTVTSAQKNPTAFYLCASSIGLAGGQPSSTDTQYFGPGTRLTVL.

This chain connects TRBV5-1 to TRBJ2-3, with 11 bases matching TRBD1. CDR3 size: 18 residues. In germline, CDR1 is SGHRS, CDR2 YFSETQ. Trimming removed 4 bases from V and 4 bases from J; junction bases left unmatched: 14. As DNA, the CDR3 is TGCGCCAGCAGCAACCGGGACAGGGGGGTTTTTGGCGCAGATACGCAGTATTTT. This codes for CASSNRDRGVFGADTQYF.

This sequence joins TRBV19 and TRBJ1-2, with D unclear. Germline loops: CDR1 LNHDA, CDR2 SQIVND (reference sequence). The CDR3 contains 13 residues. V was shortened by 6 bases and J by 5 bases, with 13 bases between the two germline ends. In nucleotides, the CDR3 is TGTGCCAGTAGCGAGGCGGGAGTTTATGGCTACACCTTC. It codes for CASSEAGVYGYTF.

This clone was detected a few times. V gene TRBV27 combines with J gene TRBJ1-6; no definite D call. The CDR3 sequence is 17 residues long. V was trimmed by 0 bases and J by 0 bases, leaving 9 bases between them. Germline V CDR1 and CDR2: MNHEY, SMNVEV (reference sequence). CDR3 sequence (DNA): TGTGCCAGCAGTTTATCGACGGGAAGCTCCTATAATTCACCCCTCCACTTT. Protein: CASSLSTGSSYNSPLHF.

The V gene is TRBV7-6, the J gene TRBJ1-2, with 11 bases identical to TRBD1. The germline V gene has CDR1 SGHVS and CDR2 FNYEAQ. With V trimmed by 4 bases and J by 6 bases, 13 bases remained unmatched. The CDR3 spans 17 residues. As DNA, the CDR3 is TGTGCCAGCAGCTCTCCGGACAGGGGGCTACGTAGGGATGGCTACACCTTC. This sequence encodes CASSSPDRGLRRDGYTF.

The V gene is TRBV7-8, the J gene TRBJ2-2; D is ambiguous. The CDR3 extends over 15 amino acids. CDR1 is SGHVS, CDR2 FQNEAQ, per germline. Trimming shortened V by 1 base and J by 0 bases, and 6 bases separated the two germline ends. The CDR3 coding sequence is TGTGCCAGCAGCTTAGACTTCTCGAACACCGGGGAGCTGTTTTTT. This encodes CASSLDFSNTGELFF.

This chain connects TRBV6-5 to TRBJ1-5; D call uncertain. Trimming took off 6 bases at V and 0 bases at J, with 6 bases between the two ends. Germline CDR1 reads MNHEY; CDR2 reads SVGAGI. This CDR3 region has 13 residues. CDR3 protein: CASSGYSNQPQHF. The CDR3 nucleotides are TGTGCCAGCAGCGGTTATAGCAATCAGCCCCAGCATTTT.

CDR3 in amino acids: CASSQSGQPNEQFF. CDR3 DNA sequence: TGCGCCAGCAGCCAGTCCGGACAGCCCAATGAGCAGTTCTTC. The chain carries TRBV4-1 and TRBJ2-1; D is perhaps TRBD1 (6 bases). The germline V gene encodes CDR1 MGHRA and CDR2 YSYEKL. V shed 3 bases and J shed 6 bases, with 12 bases lying between them. This CDR3 spans 14 amino acids.

V gene TRBV5-4 combines with J gene TRBJ2-7, with 8 bases that match TRBD2. Germline-derived CDR1 and CDR2 are SGHNT and YYREEE (reference sequence). CDR3 size: 16 residues. The V and J ends lost 6 bases and 3 bases, in that order; junction bases with no gene match: 14. DNA for the CDR3: TGTGCCAGCACCCCCCGGCGGGGGGCCTCTTTCTACGAGCAGTACTTC. Amino acid sequence: CASTPRRGASFYEQYF.

This rearrangement joins TRBV5-1 to TRBJ2-3; TRBD1 agrees at 12 bases. The CDR3 has 13 amino acids. After removal of 4 bases from V and 9 bases from J, the junction contained 3 bases not matched to a gene. Germline CDR1 is SGHRS and CDR2 is YFSETQ. CDR3 protein: CASSGTGGETQYF. The CDR3, as DNA: TGCGCCAGCAGCGGGACAGGGGGCGAGACGCAGTATTTT.

The rearrangement links TRBV6-1 to TRBJ2-6; D uncertain. V dropped 2 bases and J dropped 0 bases, with 5 bases sitting between them. Germline assignment: CDR1 MNHNS and CDR2 SASEGT. The length of the CDR3 is 15 residues. The chain's CDR3 is CASSEQDSGANVLTF. CDR3 sequence (DNA): TGTGCCAGCAGTGAACAGGACTCTGGGGCCAACGTCCTGACTTTC.

The J gene is TRBJ2-3, the V gene TRBV20-1; 8 positions agree with TRBD2. The CDR3 loop spans 15 amino acids. V dropped 3 bases and J dropped 0; count of bases not matched to a gene: 5. Germline CDR1 reads DFQATT; CDR2 reads SNEGSKA (reference sequence). CDR3 amino acids: CSASKAGGSTDTQYF. CDR3 coding DNA: TGCAGTGCTAGTAAGGCGGGGGGCAGCACAGATACGCAGTATTTT.

V gene TRBV6-5 combines with J gene TRBJ2-7; tentative D call: TRBD2 (6 bases). Germline CDR1 is MNHEY and CDR2 is SVGAGI. CDR3 size: 16 residues. Trimming stripped 2 bases from V and 1 base from J, with 15 bases between. CDR3 DNA sequence: TGTGCCAGCAGTTACCGCGGGGTGGGTATTTCCTACGAGCAGTACTTC. It yields the protein CASSYRGVGISYEQYF.

This chain connects TRBV5-4 to TRBJ1-1; D is unclear. Germline assignment: CDR1 SGHNT and CDR2 YYREEE (reference sequence). The CDR3 runs 12 residues. The germline V and J ends were trimmed by 4 bases and 7 bases, with 11 bases remaining between them. This chain's CDR3 is CASSKEVGEAFF. The CDR3, as DNA: TGTGCCAGCAGCAAGGAGGTGGGTGAAGCTTTCTTT.

The chain is built from TRBV3-1 (or the pseudogene TRBV3-2) and TRBJ2-5; D is possibly TRBD1 (6 bases). This CDR3 spans 15 amino acids. With 3 bases removed from V and 8 bases from J, the gap between germline ends came to 19 bases. CDR1 is LGHDT, CDR2 YNNKEL, per germline (reference sequence). CDR3 residues: CASSHSDSLRETQYF. CDR3 nucleotide sequence: TGTGCCAGCAGCCATTCGGACAGTTTGCGAGAAACCCAGTACTTC.

This clone was recorded a few times. The chain is built from TRBV18 and TRBJ2-7; TRBD1 matches 10 bases. V dropped 6 bases and J dropped 0; count of bases not matched to a gene: 14. This CDR3 is 18 amino acids long. Germline V gene sequence: CDR1 KGHSH, CDR2 LQKENI. CDR3 in amino acids: CASSRAPGTGDLSYEQYF. The DNA of the CDR3 is TGTGCCAGCTCCCGAGCCCCCGGGACAGGGGACCTCTCCTACGAGCAGTACTTC. The full variable domain, with the rest looked up from reference TRBV18 and TRBJ2-7, is NAGVMQNPRHLVRRRGQEARLRCSPMKGHSHVYWYRQLPEEGLKFMVYLQKENIIDESGMPKERFSAEFPKEGPSILRIQQVVRGDSAAYFCASSRAPGTGDLSYEQYFGPGTRLTVT.

The chain carries TRBV29-1 and TRBJ1-1; 10 bases map to TRBD1. Looked up from germline, CDR1 is SQVTM and CDR2 is ANQGSEA. J lost 10 bases, V lost 7 bases, and 15 bases had no gene match. The CDR3 totals 14 residues. CDR3 in amino acids: CSAKGTGEYSGAFF. The CDR3 DNA follows: TGCAGCGCCAAAGGGACAGGGGAGTACTCGGGAGCTTTCTTT.

The CDR3, as DNA: TGTGCCAGCAGCTTTGGCGGGGGGACCACAGATACGCAGTATTTT. Its protein is CASSFGGGTTDTQYF. The chain employs TRBV11-3 and TRBJ2-3; 8 bases are shared with TRBD2. The CDR3 covers 15 residues. V lost 3 bases to trimming and J lost 2 bases; unmatched junction nucleotides: 4. Germline V CDR1 and CDR2: SGHNT, YENEEA.

The chain recombines TRBV6-5 with TRBJ1-1; D call uncertain. The CDR3 totals 11 residues. Germline CDR1 MNHEY, CDR2 SVGAGI. V lost 6 bases and J lost 7, with 9 bases in between. CDR3 residues: CASRRAGEAFF. CDR3 nucleotides: TGTGCCAGCAGGAGAGCGGGTGAAGCTTTCTTT.

The rearrangement joins TRBV5-1 to TRBJ2-7; 8 bases fit TRBD1. V lost 1 base to trimming and J lost 3 bases; unmatched junction nucleotides: 6. The CDR3 runs to 15 residues. Looked up from germline, CDR1 is SGHRS and CDR2 is YFSETQ. CDR3 sequence (DNA): TGCGCCAGCAGCTTGCGTACAGGGGGAGTCTACGAGCAGTACTTC. This sequence encodes CASSLRTGGVYEQYF.

The genes are TRBV5-1 and TRBJ2-3; 8 nucleotides match TRBD2. The J segment lost 4 bases and the V segment lost 4 bases, leaving 14 bases of the junction unmatched. The CDR3 consists of 17 residues. Germline values: CDR1 SGHRS, CDR2 YFSETQ. This CDR3 reads CASSKGLDSGVPDTQYF. As DNA, the CDR3 is TGCGCCAGCAGCAAGGGTCTTGATAGCGGGGTCCCAGATACGCAGTATTTT.

The chain joins TRBV12-5 to TRBJ2-1; no reliable D call. This CDR3 region has 13 residues. Germline V gene lookup returns CDR1 LGHNT and CDR2 FRNRAP. Trimming left V 1 base short and J 7 bases short, with 8 bases between. The CDR3 is CASGLDNKNEQFF. The CDR3, as DNA: TGTGCTAGTGGTTTGGACAATAAGAATGAGCAGTTCTTC.

This chain uses TRBV7-2 with TRBJ2-5, with no clear D. CDR1 and CDR2 from the germline V gene are SGHTA and FQGNSA. V was pared by 1 base and J by 3 bases, with 9 bases between. There are 14 residues in the CDR3. The CDR3 bases are TGTGCCAGCAGCTTAGTCTTCGGTGAAGAGACCCAGTACTTC. It translates to CASSLVFGEETQYF.

For the CDR3, the DNA is TGTGCCAGCAGCCCCCTCAGATGGGGGGGCAATAATTCACCCCTCCACTTT. Protein: CASSPLRWGGNNSPLHF. This sequence joins TRBV7-2 and TRBJ1-6; tentatively, D is TRBD1 (6 bases). CDR1 and CDR2 (germline): SGHTA, FQGNSA. CDR3 size: 17 residues. The V end was cut by 5 bases, the J end by 5 bases, with 19 bases between. Full variable domain (outside the CDR3, taken from reference TRBV7-2 and TRBJ1-6): GAGVSQSPSNKVTEKGKDVELRCDPISGHTALYWYRQSLGQGLEFLIYFQGNSAPDKSGLPSDRFSAERTGGSVSTLTIQRTQQEDSAVYLCASSPLRWGGNNSPLHFGNGTRLTVT.

V gene TRBV7-9 combines with J gene TRBJ2-2; no clear D gene. The germline gives CDR1 SEHNR, CDR2 FQNEAQ (reference sequence). Trimming stripped 3 bases from V and 1 base from J, with 12 bases between. This CDR3 is 16 amino acids long. The CDR3 sequence: CASSFGQWQNTGELFF. In DNA, the CDR3 is TGTGCCAGCAGCTTTGGGCAGTGGCAGAACACCGGGGAGCTGTTTTTT.

The chain has TRBV29-1 and TRBJ2-3; the D gene is possibly TRBD1 (5 bases). Trimming pared 6 bases from V and 2 bases from J, leaving 6 bases between. The CDR3 length is 11 residues. Germline CDR1 reads SQVTM; CDR2 reads ANQGSEA. Written as DNA, the CDR3 is TGCAGCGTGACAGACACAGATACGCAGTATTTT. This gives the protein CSVTDTDTQYF.

V and J are TRBV30 and TRBJ2-3, with 10 bases matching TRBD1. The CDR3 length is 14 residues. CDR1 is GTSNPN, CDR2 SVGIG, per germline (reference sequence). V shed 4 bases, J shed 5 bases, and the junction held 6 bases outside the gene matches. The CDR3 region has the DNA TGTGCCTGGATTAGGACAGGGGGAATAGATACGCAGTATTTT. It translates to CAWIRTGGIDTQYF.